This record covers a single TCR beta chain. Its antigen is not known. The CDR3 has 14 amino acids. Trimming took off 7 bases at V and 1 base at J, with 16 bases between the two ends. Germline assignment: CDR1 GTSNPN and CDR2 SVGIG (reference sequence). This sample stems from a study of cytomegalovirus exposure and HLA in healthy donors. Primers for the PCR totalled 60 Vbeta and 13 Jbeta. Generated by immunoSEQ multiplex PCR, the TCRdb table keeps only in-frame clones and is missing some. The table includes 130,000 or so clones, over 60% detected once. Study-wide results and limits: Three CMV-associated chains were confirmed in vitro to be specific for CMV antigens. No immune exposure information besides CMV serostatus was available.

The rearrangement joins TRBV30 to TRBJ1-1; D might be TRBD1 (5 bases). This sequence originates from a woman aged 55 to 70 in good health and CMV-seronegative. Sequencing was done on a sample of PBMCs. Here the CDR3 reads CASPKGLTNTEAFF. The CDR3 DNA is TGTGCCTCGCCAAAGGGACTTACGAACACTGAAGCTTTCTTT.